These 9 T cell receptor beta chains were all obtained from the same sample, sequenced in a study of blood T cell repertoires in COVID-19. Profiled with immunoSEQ multiplex PCR; TCRdb holds only in-frame clones, not every one. Among around 300,000 clones listed, 89% were seen once. The sample comprised peripheral blood. Receptors originate from a man between 45 and 60 years old with acute or convalescent COVID-19.

The chain combines TRBV7-2 with TRBJ2-5; 7 positions match TRBD1. Germline assignment: CDR1 SGHTA and CDR2 FQGNSA. The V gene end was trimmed by 0 bases and the J gene end by 4 bases; junction bases not matched to a gene: 5. The CDR3 sequence is 15 residues long. CDR3 nucleotide sequence: TGTGCCAGCAGCTTAGCAATGACAGGGCGAGAGACCCAGTACTTC. Its protein product is CASSLAMTGRETQYF.

In the case of this clone: The sample holds other DNA sequences that translate to the same CDR3. For the CDR3, the DNA is TGTGCCAGCAGCGACAGGGGGCGCCGGAATGAGCAGTTCTTC. Its protein is CASSDRGRRNEQFF. V usage is TRBV6-5 and J usage is TRBJ2-1; 10 positions match TRBD1. This CDR3 is 14 amino acids long. Trimming cost V 6 bases and J 7 bases; bases outside gene matches: 6. The germline CDR1 and CDR2 sequences are MNHEY and SVGAGI.

The rearrangement uses TRBV2 and TRBJ2-2; D is ambiguous. The CDR3 runs to 14 residues. Germline V gives CDR1 SNHLY, CDR2 FYNNEI. The germline V and J ends were trimmed by 7 bases and 4 bases, with 13 bases remaining between them. This chain's CDR3 is CASTIHPSTGELFF. DNA of the CDR3: TGTGCCAGCACAATTCACCCTAGCACCGGGGAGCTGTTTTTT.

The chain carries TRBV7-2 and TRBJ2-2; 10 positions agree with TRBD2. With 3 bases clipped from V and 5 bases from J, the junction kept 6 bases outside the gene matches. The germline V gene has CDR1 SGHTA and CDR2 FQGNSA. This CDR3 has 16 residues. The CDR3 nucleotides are TGTGCCAGCAGCTTCTCTAGCGGGGGATATACCGGGGAGCTGTTTTTT. The encoded protein is CASSFSSGGYTGELFF.

This clone was picked up one time. This chain uses TRBV4-1 with TRBJ2-7; D is uncertain. Trimming pared 3 bases from V and 2 bases from J, leaving 14 bases between. Germline assignment: CDR1 MGHRA and CDR2 YSYEKL. This CDR3 is built from 15 residues. CDR3 loop: CASSQALSEAYEQYF. In DNA, the CDR3 is TGCGCCAGCAGCCAGGCCCTCTCAGAGGCCTACGAGCAGTACTTC.

The rearrangement links TRBV2 to TRBJ2-1; the D gene is possibly TRBD1 (5 bases). Deletions cut 6 bases from V and 6 bases from J, with 12 bases between. The CDR3 loop spans 13 amino acids. Germline CDR1 and CDR2: SNHLY and FYNNEI. The CDR3 DNA sequence: TGTGCCAGCAGGAAGGGGCAGTCCAATGAGCAGTTCTTC. Encoded protein: CASRKGQSNEQFF.

The gene calls are TRBV5-4 and TRBJ2-6; tentative D call: TRBD2 (6 bases). Trimming removed 4 bases from V and 2 bases from J, with 22 bases in between. CDR1 and CDR2 from the germline V gene are SGHNT and YYREEE (reference sequence). The CDR3 length is 19 residues. CDR3 in DNA: TGTGCCAGCAGCCCGACGGCGGGAAAGGGGAAGACTGGGGCCAACGTCCTGACTTTC. Amino acid sequence: CASSPTAGKGKTGANVLTF.

The J gene is TRBJ1-2, the V gene TRBV11-2, with 9 bases that match TRBD1. Germline CDR1 and CDR2: SGHAT and FQNNGV. The CDR3 sequence is 15 residues long. V was clipped by 5 bases and J by 4 bases; unmatched bases: 8. CDR3 nucleotides: TGTGCCAGCAGCCCACGGACAGGGGTTGCCTATGGCTACACCTTC. This translates into CASSPRTGVAYGYTF.

The chain couples TRBV4-1 to TRBJ1-5, with TRBD1 identical over 10 bases. J was trimmed by 7 bases and V by 4 bases; bases with no gene match: 4. CDR1 MGHRA and CDR2 YSYEKL come from the germline V gene. This CDR3 region has 14 residues. The CDR3 sequence: CASSRGTGEQPQHF. In nucleotides, the CDR3 is TGCGCCAGCAGCCGAGGGACAGGGGAACAGCCCCAGCATTTT.